Presented here are 15 T cell receptor beta chains from one specimen sequenced in a study of CD4 T cells in relation to SARS-CoV-2 and coronaviruses. The unexposed donors gave CD4+ T cells in about 2010-2019, prior to COVID-19. Assay used: immunoSEQ multiplex PCR; TCRdb lists only in-frame clones, some missing. The sample shows some 68,000 clones, more than 80% of them seen only once. The sample was naive CD4+ T cells from PBMCs. The sample's subset: naive CD4+ T cells isolated by negative enrichment. These receptor sequences come from a human donor in good health.

The V call is TRBV5-1, the J call TRBJ1-3; D remains unclear. The germline gives CDR1 SGHRS, CDR2 YFSETQ. Trimming removed 4 bases at V and 2 bases at J, with 13 bases between. This CDR3 region has 15 residues. The CDR3 loop reads CASSPRVGTGNTIYF. For the CDR3, the DNA is TGCGCCAGCAGCCCCCGAGTGGGCACTGGAAACACCATATATTTT.

The chain uses TRBV19 and TRBJ1-1, with D possibly being TRBD1 (5 bases). The germline gives CDR1 LNHDA, CDR2 SQIVND (reference sequence). V gave up 7 bases and J gave up 5 bases, with 20 bases separating them. The CDR3 has 15 amino acids. CDR3 amino acids: CASKGAAGRGTEAFF. CDR3 coding DNA: TGTGCCAGTAAAGGTGCGGCAGGGAGGGGAACTGAAGCTTTCTTT.

V gene TRBV10-1 combines with J gene TRBJ2-3; D possibly uses TRBD1 or TRBD2 (5 bases each). Trimming stripped 4 bases from V and 14 bases from J, with 19 bases between. Germline V lookup: CDR1 WNHNN, CDR2 SYGVQD (reference sequence). This CDR3 is built from 13 residues. The CDR3 region has the DNA TGCGCCAGCAGTGGGGACCTGGACGGGGCTTGGTATTTT. It translates to CASSGDLDGAWYF.

J is TRBJ2-7 and V is TRBV15; D remains unclear. This CDR3 comprises 14 residues. The germline CDR1 and CDR2 sequences are LNHNV and YYDKDF (reference sequence). With 0 bases removed from V and 2 bases from J, the gap between germline ends came to 8 bases. The CDR3: CATSREGWTYEQYF. CDR3 DNA sequence: TGTGCCACCAGCAGAGAAGGGTGGACCTACGAGCAGTACTTC.

This clone showed up just once. The gene calls are TRBV5-1 and TRBJ2-2; TRBD2 matches 8 bases. The CDR3 is 17 amino acids. Germline V lookup: CDR1 SGHRS, CDR2 YFSETQ. Trimming removed 7 bases from V and 4 bases from J; junction bases left unmatched: 15. The CDR3 region is CASGTLSGMGSTGELFF. In DNA form, the CDR3 reads TGCGCCAGCGGCACTCTTAGCGGGATGGGGAGCACCGGGGAGCTGTTTTTT.

The chain is built from TRBV2 and TRBJ2-2, with D unresolved. The CDR3 length is 14 residues. CDR1 is SNHLY, CDR2 FYNNEI, per germline. The germline V and J ends were trimmed by 3 bases and 5 bases, with 10 bases remaining between them. The CDR3 sequence: CASSENSLTGELFF. The CDR3 DNA reads TGTGCCAGCAGTGAGAACAGCCTAACCGGGGAGCTGTTTTTT.

CDR3 amino acids: CASSPYRDENIQYF. CDR3 DNA sequence: TGTGCCAGCTCACCCTACAGGGACGAAAACATTCAGTACTTC. This chain joins TRBV18 and TRBJ2-4; tentatively, D is TRBD1 (6 bases). Deletions cut 3 bases from V and 5 bases from J, with 11 bases between. This CDR3 is 14 amino acids long. Looked up from germline, CDR1 is KGHSH and CDR2 is LQKENI.

This clone occurred once. This chain joins TRBV6-1 and TRBJ1-1; maybe TRBD1 (5 bases). CDR1 and CDR2 from the germline V gene are MNHNS and SASEGT. This CDR3 comprises 11 residues. CDR3 loop: CASGGDTEAFF. DNA of the CDR3: TGTGCTTCAGGAGGGGACACTGAAGCTTTCTTT.

The rearrangement links TRBV9 to TRBJ1-6, with D possibly TRBD1 on 6 matching bases. In germline, CDR1 is SGDLS, CDR2 YYNGEE. Between the trimmed V and J ends, which lost 4 bases and 8 bases, there was a span of 16 bases. This CDR3 has 15 amino acids. The DNA of the CDR3 is TGTGCCAGCAGCCCGATGAGGGACACTTATTCACCCCTCCACTTT. Its protein is CASSPMRDTYSPLHF. The full variable domain, completed using reference TRBV9 and TRBJ1-6, is DSGVTQTPKHLITATGQRVTLRCSPRSGDLSVYWYQQSLDQGLQFLIQYYNGEERAKGNILERFSAQQFPDLHSELNLSSLELGDSALYFCASSPMRDTYSPLHFGNGTRLTVT.

The chain recombines TRBV11-3 with TRBJ2-2; D uncertain. Trimming took off 0 bases at V and 1 base at J, with 6 bases between the two ends. Per germline, CDR1 SGHNT and CDR2 YENEEA. CDR3 length: 15 residues. The CDR3 loop is CASSLDHLNTGELFF. In nucleotides, the CDR3 is TGTGCCAGCAGCTTAGATCACCTGAACACCGGGGAGCTGTTTTTT.

The rearrangement links TRBV18 to TRBJ1-1, with D possibly being TRBD1 (5 bases). CDR3 length equals 14 residues. Trimming shortened V by 3 bases and J by 1 base, and 9 bases separated the two germline ends. Germline values: CDR1 KGHSH, CDR2 LQKENI. CDR3 residues: CASSPGHGNTEAFF. The CDR3 coding sequence is TGTGCCAGCTCACCCGGACATGGGAACACTGAAGCTTTCTTT.

This sequence joins TRBV5-5 and TRBJ1-5, with 7 bases that match TRBD1. CDR1 SGHKS and CDR2 YYEKEE come from the germline V gene (reference sequence). The V and J ends lost 1 base and 0 bases, in that order; junction bases with no gene match: 10. CDR3 length: 18 residues. CDR3 nucleotides: TGTGCCAGCAGCTTGAACGCGGCAGGGGGGAATAGCAATCAGCCCCAGCATTTT. It translates to CASSLNAAGGNSNQPQHF.

V usage is TRBV7-6 and J usage is TRBJ2-7, with 11 bases lining up with TRBD2. In germline, CDR1 is SGHVS, CDR2 FNYEAQ. V was clipped by 0 bases and J by 3 bases; unmatched bases: 7. The CDR3 length is 17 residues. The CDR3, as DNA: TGTGCCAGCAGCTTAGCTAGCGGGGGGGCAGGGAGCTACGAGCAGTACTTC. This translates into CASSLASGGAGSYEQYF.

J is TRBJ1-3 and V is TRBV7-3; D not resolved. Germline loops: CDR1 SGHTA, CDR2 FQGTGA. The V gene lost 6 bases and the J gene lost 4 bases, with 16 bases spanning the gap. CDR3 length: 15 amino acids. CDR3: CASRQLRVIGNTIYF. The CDR3 DNA reads as TGTGCCAGCAGGCAGCTAAGGGTGATAGGAAACACCATATATTTT.

This sequence joins TRBV6-1 and TRBJ2-1; D not certain. V dropped 5 bases and J dropped 10 bases, with 18 bases sitting between them. CDR1 and CDR2 from the germline V gene are MNHNS and SASEGT. The CDR3 length is 14 residues. The CDR3 spells CASSSLGPRKEQFF. In nucleotides, the CDR3 is TGTGCCAGCAGTTCCCTCGGACCCCGCAAGGAGCAGTTCTTC.